Detailed here is one T cell receptor beta chain. Profiled with immunoSEQ multiplex PCR; TCRdb holds only in-frame clones, not every one. The repertoire holds 250,000 to 350,000 clones, with around 89% as singletons. This entry is derived from a study of blood T cell repertoires in COVID-19. Germline V CDR1 and CDR2: SGHNT, YYREEE (reference sequence). This CDR3 has 15 residues. Clinical history reported by participants formed the basis on which cohorts were assigned. Sequencing was performed on PBMCs or T cells enriched from blood (not recorded which). The V call is TRBV5-4, the J call TRBJ1-2; 9 nucleotides line up with TRBD1. This receptor was identified in a woman younger than 30 who had recovered from COVID-19. The CDR3 coding sequence is TGTGCGACTGCAGGCCGGACAGGGGATAGCTATGGCTACACCTTC. The encoded protein is CATAGRTGDSYGYTF.